Given below is one T cell receptor (beta chain) in context. As yet, its antigen is unknown. The data originate from a study of T cell responses to AZD1222 COVID-19 vaccine. Whole-study findings and limits: Spike-specific TCR breadth and depth both grew after two AZD1222 doses. Donors were chiefly white British, with a greater number of females, and clonal diversity was perhaps underestimated. Baseline antibody screening turned up just a handful of seropositive AZD1222 recipients.

The CDR3 contains 15 residues. Between the trimmed V and J ends, which lost 4 bases and 7 bases, there was a span of 19 bases. The germline V gene encodes CDR1 SGHTA and CDR2 FQGNSA. The data were produced by immunoSEQ multiplex PCR, yet TCRdb's version contains in-frame clones alone and is incomplete. This table holds around 150,000 clones, 94% found once. The J gene is TRBJ1-2, the V gene TRBV7-2, with D tentatively TRBD1 (5 bases). The sample consisted of peripheral blood, taken on day 0 of AZD1222 vaccination. The TCR comes from an adult in good health. The CDR3 DNA is TGTGCCAGCAGCTCAGTCCCTTGGGGCGCGGGTGGCTACACCTTC. Translating it yields CASSSVPWGAGGYTF.